This T cell receptor beta chain was sequenced for a study of regulatory T cells in long-lasting Graves disease. The CDR3 runs to 13 residues. Per the germline V gene, CDR1 is MDHEN and CDR2 is SYDVKM. V was shortened by 8 bases and J by 7 bases, with 14 bases between the two germline ends. The TCR beta library used iRepertoire HTBI primers with Arm-PCR amplification of CDR3. TCRdb independently ran MiXCR on the multiplex PCR reads; one entry per CDR3 protein. The profile covers 350,000 to 450,000 distinct CDR3 sequences, with about 15% appearing a single time and roughly 8% taken by the ten largest. Time point given: newly diagnosed GD, antithyroid drugs for less than 3 months. The TCR library was prepared using RNA isolated from PBMCs. This clonotype was seen repeatedly, ten times or more. These data were likewise used in another study, on T cells in Graves' hyperthyroidism and ophthalmopathy. That source adds: TCR CDR3 regions were first amplified by RT-PCR with HTBI primers.

This sequence originates from a woman in her thirties or forties with Graves disease. The sample was peripheral blood mononuclear cells (PBMCs), taken at new diagnosis, from a patient treated with antithyroid drugs. The V call is TRBV28, the J call TRBJ2-2, with a possible D match to TRBD1 (5 bases). The CDR3 nucleotides read TGTGCCAGCCGACAGTTTGGGCTCGGGGAGCTGTTTTTT. Its translation: CASRQFGLGELFF.